The clone carrying this T cell receptor (beta chain) was picked up a small number of times. Its target is unknown. Stated time point: baseline, week 1 (first vaccination visit). Treatment denoted: pre-vaccination baseline after standard-of-care therapy. Each astrocytoma in the donors was new, WHO grade 3 or 4, IDH1-mutant and ATRX-lost. Data came from immunoSEQ multiplex PCR; TCRdb stores just in-frame clones and leaves some out. The table lists tens of thousands of clones, approximately 86% of them singletons. The data derive from a study of a mutant IDH1 vaccine in newly diagnosed glioma. At the level of the study: Averaging roughly 40 years of age, treated patients were around 60% male and 37.5% female. Findings of the study overall: Patients mounted vaccine-induced immune responses in almost 95% of cases.

Germline V CDR1 and CDR2: SNHLY, FYNNEI. This CDR3 is built from 16 residues. Trimming pared 8 bases from V and 2 bases from J, leaving 19 bases between. This TCR was sampled from a man aged 25-40 years with glioma. The chain joins TRBV2 to TRBJ1-5; D gene ambiguous. The specimen comprised PBMCs, sampled from a glioma patient treated with radiotherapy, temozolomide or both. The CDR3 loop is CASREIGLLGNQPQHF. CDR3 nucleotides: TGTGCCAGCCGGGAGATAGGCCTGTTGGGCAATCAGCCCCAGCATTTT.